This record looks at one TCR beta chain sequence and its context. This sample is part of a study of blood T cell repertoires in COVID-19. The V gene's germline CDR1 is ENHRY and CDR2 SYGVKD. The ends lost 10 bases at V and 2 bases at J; junction bases unmatched: 11. The CDR3 has 17 residues. Clones were read by immunoSEQ multiplex PCR, and TCRdb kept only the in-frame ones, dropping some. The data show over 150,000 clones, 80% to 90% seen once. This receptor was identified in a man younger than 30 who had recovered from COVID-19. Sequencing was carried out using peripheral blood. V gene TRBV10-3 combines with J gene TRBJ2-1; 13 positions match TRBD2. The DNA of the CDR3 is TGTGCCACTAAACTAGCGGGAGGGTTCATGGCCTACAATGAGCAGTTCTTC. Encoded protein: CATKLAGGFMAYNEQFF.